This T cell receptor (beta chain) was recovered during a study of blood T cell repertoires in COVID-19. Study details: T cells, B-cell-depleted T cells, or PBMCs supplied cDNA or gDNA.

Assay: immunoSEQ multiplex PCR; the TCRdb copy retains only in-frame clones and omits some. The sample has around 130,000 clones, roughly 84% seen once; the top ten hold 8.9%. Germline V gives CDR1 SGHRS, CDR2 YFSETQ. Trimming shortened V by 1 base and J by 11 bases, and 13 bases separated the two germline ends. The CDR3 is 14 amino acids. The sequencing sample was made of peripheral blood. The chain couples TRBV5-1 to TRBJ1-6; perhaps TRBD1 as D (5 bases). The source of this sequence is a man aged 25-45 years with COVID-19, enrolled during active disease. CDR3 in DNA: TGCGCCAGCAGCTTGTCGGGGGATATGACACCCCTCCACTTT. Translating gives CASSLSGDMTPLHF.